This entry lists 25 T cell receptor beta chains sequenced from one sample in a study of T-cell reconstitution after alpha-beta-depleted transplantation in children. During its preparation, the TCRbeta library received unique molecular identifiers. MiXCR, run by TCRdb on the PCR reads, gives a single entry per CDR3 protein. The data hold a few hundred thousand distinct CDR3 sequences, with 9.5% to 13% observed a single time. Sequencing used PBMCs, obtained before TCRalphabeta/CD19-depleted stem cell transplant. These receptor sequences come from a boy in the first two years of life with acute myeloid leukemia, due to receive a stem cell transplant.

This clonotype was seen many times. The chain recombines TRBV12-3 or TRBV12-4 with TRBJ1-5; a weak D match, TRBD1 (5 bases). The CDR3 is 15 residues long. Between the trimmed V and J ends, which lost 6 bases and 5 bases, there was a span of 17 bases. CDR3 in amino acids: CASRLSGGRDQPQHF. CDR3 nucleotides: TGTGCCAGCAGGCTCTCTGGGGGGAGGGATCAGCCCCAGCATTTT.

This clonotype was counted at least ten times. The chain combines TRBV29-1 with TRBJ1-2; possibly TRBD1 for D (6 bases). Per the germline V gene, CDR1 is SQVTM and CDR2 is ANQGSEA. The CDR3 is 13 amino acids. Trimming cost V 6 bases and J 2 bases, with 13 bases left between them. This chain's CDR3 is CSVSGQGNYGYTF. In DNA, the CDR3 is TGCAGCGTCTCGGGGCAGGGGAACTATGGCTACACCTTC.

This clonotype was counted a single time. The junction and the germline gene differ at one end; a read error may be behind it. The V and J genes are TRBV27 and TRBJ2-7, with 9 bases that match TRBD2. The germline gives CDR1 MNHEY, CDR2 SMNVEV (reference sequence). The CDR3 loop spans 14 amino acids. The CDR3 loop reads CASSSGLAPYDQYF. CDR3 bases: TGTGCCAGCAGTTCGGGACTAGCCCCTTACGACCAGTACTTC.

The chain uses TRBV7-9 and TRBJ1-1; 7 bases fit TRBD1. V was clipped by 3 bases and J by 2 bases; unmatched bases: 9. This CDR3 region has 16 residues. Per germline, CDR1 SEHNR and CDR2 FQNEAQ (reference sequence). This CDR3 reads CASSFATGIGNTEAFF. CDR3 sequence (DNA): TGTGCCAGCAGCTTTGCGACAGGGATTGGTAACACTGAAGCTTTCTTT.

This clonotype was seen ten or more times. This chain links TRBV3-1 with TRBJ1-2; perhaps TRBD1 as D (5 bases). In germline, CDR1 is LGHDT, CDR2 YNNKEL (reference sequence). Trimming shortened V by 2 bases and J by 4 bases, and 17 bases separated the two germline ends. The CDR3 covers 16 residues. CDR3 DNA sequence: TGTGCCAGCAGCCAAAGTTTCACAGGACCCTCCTATGGCTACACCTTC. It translates to CASSQSFTGPSYGYTF.

This clonotype has a handful of counts. A much larger clone lies one base from this, so it may be a read error. V and J are TRBV12-3 or TRBV12-4 and TRBJ1-6; D remains unclear. This CDR3 comprises 13 residues. V shed 2 bases and J shed 2 bases, with 1 base lying between them. The CDR3 region is CASSLTYNSPLHF. The CDR3 region has the DNA TGTGCCAGCAGTTTAACCTATAATTCACCCCTCCACTTT.

The chain joins TRBV9 to TRBJ2-5, with 10 bases that match TRBD1. This CDR3 has 15 amino acids. V dropped 3 bases and J dropped 5; count of bases not matched to a gene: 7. CDR1 is SGDLS and CDR2 is YYNGEE in the germline V gene. CDR3 DNA sequence: TGTGCCAGCAGCGGGAGACAGGGGGCTAGGGAGACCCAGTACTTC. Its translation: CASSGRQGARETQYF.

In its sample, this clonotype was seen many times. The chain links TRBV9 to TRBJ1-2; maybe TRBD1 (6 bases). Germline V gene sequence: CDR1 SGDLS, CDR2 YYNGEE. The CDR3 length is 15 residues. V lost 3 bases, J lost 4 bases, and 16 bases lay in between. In DNA, the CDR3 is TGTGCCAGCAGCGGTCGGGGGGCGCAAGGCTATGGCTACACCTTC. Translation gives CASSGRGAQGYGYTF. Based on the CDR3 plus reference TRBV9 and TRBJ1-2, the full variable domain is DSGVTQTPKHLITATGQRVTLRCSPRSGDLSVYWYQQSLDQGLQFLIQYYNGEERAKGNILERFSAQQFPDLHSELNLSSLELGDSALYFCASSGRGAQGYGYTFGSGTRLTVV.

This clonotype appeared many times. The chain combines TRBV7-6 with TRBJ2-6, with D perhaps TRBD2 (6 bases). In germline, CDR1 is SGHVS, CDR2 FNYEAQ. There are 16 residues in the CDR3. The V end was cut by 0 bases, the J end by 4 bases, with 10 bases between. Here the CDR3 reads CASSLAGGNGANVLTF. CDR3 coding DNA: TGTGCCAGCAGCTTAGCGGGGGGAAACGGGGCCAACGTCCTGACTTTC. The full variable domain, in which reference TRBV7-6 and TRBJ2-6 provide the parts outside the CDR3, is GAGVSQSPRYKVTKRGQDVALRCDPISGHVSLYWYRQALGQGPEFLTYFNYEAQQDKSGLPNDRFSAERPEGSISTLTIQRTEQRDSAMYRCASSLAGGNGANVLTFGAGSRLTVL.

This clonotype was seen at least ten times. The chain carries TRBV11-2 and TRBJ2-2; D is perhaps TRBD2 (6 bases). This CDR3 has 16 amino acids. Trimming stripped 5 bases from V and 6 bases from J, with 19 bases between. Germline lookup yields CDR1 SGHAT and CDR2 FQNNGV. For the CDR3, the DNA is TGTGCCAGCAGCCCGATGGAGGGGCCCGGGGCCGGGGAGCTGTTTTTT. This gives the protein CASSPMEGPGAGELFF.

Ten or more counts support this clonotype. The chain has TRBV6-5 and TRBJ2-4; the D gene is possibly TRBD2 (6 bases). V was clipped by 2 bases and J by 0 bases, with 11 bases between them. CDR3 length equals 16 residues. Germline V gene lookup returns CDR1 MNHEY and CDR2 SVGAGI. As DNA, the CDR3 is TGTGCCAGCAGTTACGCGGGACCATTAGCCAAAAACATTCAGTACTTC. Encoded protein: CASSYAGPLAKNIQYF.

The sample holds a few counts of this clonotype. The chain employs TRBV6-1 and TRBJ2-7; the match to TRBD1 covers 7 bases. The CDR3 length is 13 residues. Per germline, CDR1 MNHNS and CDR2 SASEGT. J was trimmed by 4 bases and V by 6 bases; bases with no gene match: 6. The CDR3 here is CASRADRLYEQYF. CDR3 nucleotide sequence: TGTGCCAGCAGGGCGGACAGGTTGTACGAGCAGTACTTC.

The genes are TRBV7-2 and TRBJ1-2; a weak D match, TRBD1 (5 bases). Trimming shortened V by 5 bases and J by 6 bases, and 13 bases separated the two germline ends. The germline gives CDR1 SGHTA, CDR2 FQGNSA. This CDR3 spans 13 amino acids. The CDR3 region has the DNA TGTGCCAGCAGCCTTGGGGCGGCGGATGGCTACACCTTC. It codes for CASSLGAADGYTF.

This clonotype was seen at least ten times. This CDR3 is CSVAGQSYEQYF. The DNA of the CDR3 is TGCAGCGTCGCCGGACAGTCCTACGAGCAGTACTTC. This chain joins TRBV29-1 and TRBJ2-7, with D possibly being TRBD1 (6 bases). The CDR3 loop spans 12 amino acids. V lost 6 bases and J 1 base, leaving 10 bases between the germline ends. The germline CDR1 and CDR2 sequences are SQVTM and ANQGSEA.

This clonotype was counted a few times. This chain links TRBV29-1 with TRBJ2-7; D gene unclear. Germline V CDR1 and CDR2: SQVTM, ANQGSEA. This CDR3 region has 11 residues. V gave up 8 bases and J gave up 0 bases, with 8 bases separating them. For the CDR3, the DNA is TGCAGCTCATCCGACTCCTACGAGCAGTACTTC. It is translated as CSSSDSYEQYF.

This clonotype was detected ten times or more. The chain has TRBV20-1 and TRBJ2-5; a weak D match, TRBD2 (5 bases). Germline V gene sequence: CDR1 DFQATT, CDR2 SNEGSKA (reference sequence). The ends were cut back, 2 bases at V and 2 bases at J, with 15 bases in the middle. The CDR3 runs 15 residues. The CDR3 loop is CSARFGSRPQETQYF. CDR3 nucleotide sequence: TGCAGTGCTAGATTTGGGAGTAGACCACAAGAGACCCAGTACTTC.

This chain joins TRBV18 and TRBJ1-1; a weak D match, TRBD1 (6 bases). The length of the CDR3 is 15 residues. The V end was cut by 3 bases, the J end by 1 base, with 12 bases between. Germline V gene lookup returns CDR1 KGHSH and CDR2 LQKENI. The CDR3 is CASSPWGQGNTEAFF. In nucleotides, the CDR3 is TGTGCCAGCTCACCCTGGGGGCAAGGGAACACTGAAGCTTTCTTT.

This clonotype showed up many times. CDR3 protein: CASCLAGGLNYEQYF. The CDR3 DNA is TGCGCCAGCTGCCTAGCGGGGGGCCTCAACTACGAGCAGTACTTC. The chain couples TRBV5-1 to TRBJ2-7; the match to TRBD2 covers 11 bases. Looked up from germline, CDR1 is SGHRS and CDR2 is YFSETQ. Trimming took 7 bases from V and 3 from J; bases not matched to a gene: 9. CDR3 length: 15 amino acids.

This clonotype appeared many times. This chain connects TRBV29-1 to TRBJ2-1; the match to TRBD2 covers 7 bases. This CDR3 is built from 12 residues. J lost 10 bases, V lost 7 bases, and 10 bases had no gene match. The germline CDR1 and CDR2 sequences are SQVTM and ANQGSEA. In DNA form, the CDR3 reads TGCAGCGGGGGAGGGGCTCCCGGAGAGCAGTTCTTC. Its translation: CSGGGAPGEQFF.

This clonotype showed up just a few times. The rearrangement links TRBV11-2 to TRBJ1-6; 7 bases are a match to TRBD1. The CDR3 consists of 17 residues. Per germline, CDR1 SGHAT and CDR2 FQNNGV. V shed 6 bases and J 0 bases; nucleotides not matched to a gene: 8. CDR3 sequence: CASSGTVISSYNSPLHF. CDR3 coding DNA: TGTGCCAGCAGTGGGACAGTTATAAGCTCCTATAATTCACCCCTCCACTTT.

This clonotype was detected only a few times. V usage is TRBV5-1 and J usage is TRBJ1-4; a possible D gene is TRBD1 (6 bases). Germline V gene sequence: CDR1 SGHRS, CDR2 YFSETQ. Trimming pared 3 bases from V and 0 bases from J, leaving 12 bases between. The length of the CDR3 is 16 residues. For the CDR3, the DNA is TGCGCCAGCAGCTACCCCAGGGGAACAACTAATGAAAAACTGTTTTTT. It is translated as CASSYPRGTTNEKLFF. The variable domain in full, completed from reference TRBV5-1 and TRBJ1-4, reads KAGVTQTPRYLIKTRGQQVTLSCSPISGHRSVSWYQQTPGQGLQFLFEYFSETQRNKGNFPGRFSGRQFSNSRSEMNVSTLELGDSALYLCASSYPRGTTNEKLFFGSGTQLSVL.

The rearrangement uses TRBV6-2 or TRBV6-3 and TRBJ2-3; tentatively, D is TRBD2 (6 bases). V lost 5 bases and J 0 bases, leaving 15 bases between the germline ends. This CDR3 region has 16 residues. Germline loops: CDR1 MNHEY, CDR2 SVGEGT. The CDR3 DNA reads as TGTGCCAGCAGTCCATCCTATAGCGGAAGCACAGATACGCAGTATTTT. This gives the protein CASSPSYSGSTDTQYF.

This clonotype has a count of ten or more. The V and J genes are TRBV27 and TRBJ2-7; 9 bases line up with TRBD2. Germline V gene sequence: CDR1 MNHEY, CDR2 SMNVEV (reference sequence). V shed 3 bases and J 3 bases; nucleotides not matched to a gene: 6. This CDR3 contains 15 residues. The CDR3 nucleotides are TGTGCCAGCAGTTTCGGGGTAGCGGGAGACTACGAGCAGTACTTC. Its translation is CASSFGVAGDYEQYF.

This clonotype was recorded at least ten times. This chain connects TRBV5-5 to TRBJ1-2, with TRBD1 as a possible D gene (5 bases). This CDR3 has 15 amino acids. V dropped 0 bases and J dropped 3 bases, with 12 bases sitting between them. Germline V gene sequence: CDR1 SGHKS, CDR2 YYEKEE (reference sequence). Written as DNA, the CDR3 is TGTGCCAGCAGCTTGGATCCGGGGGGTTACTATGGCTACACCTTC. Its translation is CASSLDPGGYYGYTF.

In this sample, this clonotype turned up many times. The rearrangement uses TRBV20-1 and TRBJ1-2; a possible D gene is TRBD1 (5 bases). The CDR3 runs to 15 residues. Germline lookup yields CDR1 DFQATT and CDR2 SNEGSKA (reference sequence). V was cut by 3 bases and J by 5 bases, with 19 bases left in between. The CDR3 spells CSASSYPGTGYGYTF. Written as DNA, the CDR3 is TGCAGTGCTAGTTCCTATCCCGGGACGGGGTATGGCTACACCTTC.